The rows below give T cell receptor beta chains drawn from one sample of a study of shared clonotypes between healthy human individuals. The table came from immunoSEQ multiplex PCR; TCRdb's copy has only in-frame clones and leaves some out. The sample carries 780,000 or so clones, approximately 72% recorded once. Sequencing was performed on memory CD4+ T cells sorted from blood. These receptors were taken from a woman in her twenties or thirties in good health. CDR3s include the opening cysteine and the closing phenylalanine or tryptophan. The D gene is left open where the match is weak. Size is stated for part of the rows, as once, few or many counts, or as a class when the clone is expanded.

>TRBJ2-5|TRBV7-3|NA|NA
TGTGCCAGCAGCTTAAAATCCGGCGGAGAGACCCAGTACTTC
CASSLKSGGETQYF
>TRBJ2-6|TRBV7-9|TRBD1|NA
TGTGCCAGCAGCGGACAGGCCAAATTCGACGTCCTGACTTTC
CASSGQAKFDVLTF
>TRBJ2-5|TRBV6-6|TRBD2|NA
TGTGCCAGCAGTTACCGGGGGGGGACGGAGACCCAGTACTTC
CASSYRGGTETQYF
>TRBJ2-7|TRBV28|NA|NA
TGTGCCAGCAGTTTAAAGCTTCCACATACCTACGAGCAGTACTTC
CASSLKLPHTYEQYF
>TRBJ1-2|TRBV28|TRBD1|NA
TGTGCCAGCAGTGCCGGGACAGGGAGTGGCTACACCTTC
CASSAGTGSGYTF
>TRBJ2-3|TRBV19|NA|NA
TGTGCCAGTAGTAGGGGCATAGGGGGAGTATGGACAGATACGCAGTATTTT
CASSRGIGGVWTDTQYF
>TRBJ1-5|TRBV19|NA|NA
TGTGCCAGTAGTCAAGGACCGGGATACCAATCCTATCAGCCCCAGCATTTT
CASSQGPGYQSYQPQHF
>TRBJ2-2|TRBV18|TRBD2|NA
TGTGCCAGCTCAGGCCGGGACTACGACCCCGCGAACACCGGGGAGCTGTTTTTT
CASSGRDYDPANTGELFF
>TRBJ2-7|TRBV5-4|TRBD2|once
TGTGCCAGCAGTTCAGCTAGCGGGAGTTCTTACGAGCAGTACTTC
CASSSASGSSYEQYF
>TRBJ2-1|TRBV9|TRBD2|once
TGTGCCAGCAGCGTAGGGGGAGGGGATTACAATGAGCAGTTCTTC
CASSVGGGDYNEQFF
>TRBJ2-2|TRBV30|NA|NA
TGTGCCTGGAGGTCCCCAGGGAATGGTGGGGAGCTGTTTTTT
CAWRSPGNGGELFF
>TRBJ1-5|TRBV11-2|NA|NA
TGTGCCAGCAGCTTAACTCAGGGAACAGGCCAGCCCCAGCATTTT
CASSLTQGTGQPQHF
>TRBJ1-5|TRBV7-9|NA|NA
TGTGCCAGCAGCTCAACTGGCCCCCAGCATTTT
CASSSTGPQHF
>TRBJ1-1|TRBV4-1|TRBD1|NA
TGCGCCAGCAGCCAAGACGGGACAGTGAACACTGAAGCTTTCTTT
CASSQDGTVNTEAFF
>TRBJ2-7|TRBV6-5|NA|NA
TGTGCCAGCAGTTACTCGAGAACAGGCACCTACGAGCAGTACTTC
CASSYSRTGTYEQYF
>TRBJ2-7|TRBV2|NA|NA
TGTGCCAGCAGTCCTCAAGGGGGGTCCTACGAGCAGTACTTC
CASSPQGGSYEQYF
>TRBJ2-7|TRBV27|NA|few
TGTGCCAGCAGTTCGGGGGGAACAGGGGTCTACGAGCAGTACTTC
CASSSGGTGVYEQYF
>TRBJ1-2|TRBV19|NA|NA
TGTGCCAGTACAGGGGATCACTATGGCTACACCTTC
CASTGDHYGYTF